The entry below describes one TCR beta chain. Its cognate antigen is unknown. These data belong to a study of cytomegalovirus exposure and HLA in healthy donors. Using immunoSEQ multiplex PCR, the repertoire was profiled, and TCRdb retains in-frame clones only, with some absent. Among some 130,000 clones listed, about 80% were seen once. Study-level findings and limits: Within the 95 to 150 validation repertoires, first-cohort TCR clusters tended to co-occur, according to a later analysis. In vitro data verified three CMV-associated chains as specific for CMV antigens.

Germline CDR1 reads SNHLY; CDR2 reads FYNNEI. CDR3 length: 14 amino acids. Trimming took 4 bases from V and 8 from J, leaving 14 bases between them. Sequenced input: PBMCs. This sequence originates from a man aged 25-45 years in good health and CMV-seropositive. This chain uses TRBV2 with TRBJ1-4; perhaps TRBD1 as D (6 bases). CDR3 loop: CASSGWGLGEKLFF. Here the CDR3 DNA reads TGTGCCAGCAGTGGTTGGGGGCTAGGGGAAAAACTGTTTTTT.